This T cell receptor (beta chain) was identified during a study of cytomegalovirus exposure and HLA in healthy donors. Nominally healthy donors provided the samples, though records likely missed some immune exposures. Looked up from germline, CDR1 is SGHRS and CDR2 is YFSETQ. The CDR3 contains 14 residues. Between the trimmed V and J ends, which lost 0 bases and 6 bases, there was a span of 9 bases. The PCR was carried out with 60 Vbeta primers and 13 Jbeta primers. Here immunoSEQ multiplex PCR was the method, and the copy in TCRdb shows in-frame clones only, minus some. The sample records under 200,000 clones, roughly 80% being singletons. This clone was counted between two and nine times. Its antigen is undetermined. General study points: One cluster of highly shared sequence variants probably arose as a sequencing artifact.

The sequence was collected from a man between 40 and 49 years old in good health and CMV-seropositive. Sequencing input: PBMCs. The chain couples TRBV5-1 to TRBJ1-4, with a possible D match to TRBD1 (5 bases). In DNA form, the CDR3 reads TGCGCCAGCAGCTTGGCGGGGGGGGATGAAAAACTGTTTTTT. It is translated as CASSLAGGDEKLFF.